Described below is a single TCR beta chain sequence and its context. From germline, CDR1 is MNHEY and CDR2 SVGAGI. The V end lost 6 bases, the J end lost 7 bases, and 9 bases lay between the germline ends. The CDR3 loop spans 11 amino acids. The table came from immunoSEQ multiplex PCR; TCRdb's copy has only in-frame clones and leaves some out. The profile shows approximately 290,000 clones, approximately 84% of them singletons. The entry originates in a study of blood T cell repertoires in COVID-19. At the level of the study: T cells, B-cell-depleted T cells, or PBMCs supplied cDNA or gDNA.

The J gene is TRBJ1-1, the V gene TRBV6-5, with D tentatively TRBD1 (5 bases). The sequenced sample consisted of peripheral blood. The receptor was isolated from a person aged 65 to 79 with COVID-19, enrolled during active disease. Here the CDR3 DNA reads TGTGCCAGCAGACGCGACAGTGAAGCTTTCTTT. It encodes CASRRDSEAFF.